This is a list of T cell receptor beta chains from one sample in a study of cytomegalovirus exposure and HLA in healthy donors. Assay: immunoSEQ multiplex PCR; the TCRdb copy retains only in-frame clones and omits some. The table lists about 190,000 clones, 74% of them singletons, with less than 4% in the top ten. The sequencing sample was made of PBMCs. The receptors were sampled from a woman aged 25-40 years in good health and CMV-seropositive. CDR3s include the opening cysteine and the closing phenylalanine or tryptophan. Each record gives: clone size, V gene, D gene, J gene, CDR3 protein, CDR3 DNA. D genes are given only for firm matches. Size values are once, few and many counts, or a class for expanded clones, and some rows have none.

>-|TRBV10-3|TRBD1|TRBJ1-2
CAISERPGGEIGGYTF
TGTGCCATCAGTGAGCGACCAGGGGGCGAGATCGGAGGCTACACCTTC
>-|TRBV19|TRBD1|TRBJ2-7
CASSYRGLTYEQYF
TGTGCCAGTAGTTACAGGGGGCTAACCTACGAGCAGTACTTC
>once|TRBV29-1|TRBD2|TRBJ2-2
CSVYWLKREVGTGELFF
TGCAGCGTTTACTGGTTGAAGCGGGAGGTGGGCACCGGGGAGCTGTTTTTT
>-|TRBV7-9|-|TRBJ1-6
CASSLATGSSYNSPLHF
TGTGCCAGCAGCTTAGCCACAGGGAGCTCCTATAATTCACCCCTCCACTTT
>few|TRBV15|-|TRBJ2-3
CATSRLSPGLQSTDTQYF
TGTGCCACCAGCAGATTGTCTCCGGGACTCCAAAGCACAGATACGCAGTATTTT
>-|TRBV5-8|-|TRBJ1-2
CASSFDSYGYTF
TGTGCCAGCAGCTTTGACAGCTATGGCTACACCTTC
>-|TRBV28|-|TRBJ2-7
CASKQGFRNEQYF
TGTGCCAGCAAACAGGGATTCAGGAACGAGCAGTACTTC
>once|TRBV27|-|TRBJ2-4
CASRKNRDWNIQYF
TGTGCCAGCAGGAAAAACCGGGACTGGAACATTCAGTACTTC
>-|TRBV15|-|TRBJ2-7
CAASPDFTYEQYF
TGTGCCGCTTCGCCTGACTTCACCTACGAGCAGTACTTC
>once|TRBV11-2|TRBD2|TRBJ2-7
CASSLGGGLAGNEQYF
TGTGCCAGCAGCTTAGGGGGGGGACTAGCGGGAAATGAGCAGTACTTC
>few|TRBV29-1|TRBD2|TRBJ2-2
CSVEHYSGTNTGELFF
TGCAGCGTTGAACATTATAGCGGGACGAACACCGGGGAGCTGTTTTTT
>-|TRBV7-6|TRBD1|TRBJ2-5
CASSTDRGLKTQYF
TGTGCCAGCAGCACTGACAGGGGTTTGAAGACCCAGTACTTC
>-|TRBV5-4|TRBD1|TRBJ2-1
CASSLGGQSYNEQFF
TGTGCCAGCAGCTTGGGGGGACAGAGCTACAATGAGCAGTTCTTC
>-|TRBV14|-|TRBJ1-1
CASSLAGMNTEAFF
TGTGCCAGCAGCCTCGCGGGGATGAACACTGAAGCTTTCTTT
>-|TRBV19|-|TRBJ2-1
CASSMGSGEEQFF
TGTGCCAGTAGTATGGGTTCCGGAGAAGAGCAGTTCTTC
>-|TRBV19|-|TRBJ2-5
CASSITILAETQYF
TGTGCCAGTAGTATAACTATTCTTGCGGAGACCCAGTACTTC
>-|TRBV25-1|-|TRBJ2-1
CASSPRQEAAEQFF
TGTGCCAGCAGCCCCCGACAGGAGGCGGCTGAGCAGTTCTTC
>-|TRBV27|TRBD1|TRBJ1-5
CASSQSGTANQPQHF
TGTGCCAGCAGCCAGTCAGGGACAGCAAATCAGCCCCAGCATTTT
>-|TRBV5-1|-|TRBJ1-1
CASSLNMVQTNTEAFF
TGCGCCAGCAGCCTCAATATGGTACAAACGAACACTGAAGCTTTCTTT
>few|TRBV6-5|-|TRBJ2-1
CASTGDLYNEQFF
TGTGCCAGCACCGGTGATCTTTACAATGAGCAGTTCTTC
>-|TRBV27|-|TRBJ1-5
CASSRTGANQPQHF
TGTGCCAGCAGCCGAACAGGAGCAAATCAGCCCCAGCATTTT
>-|TRBV6-5|-|TRBJ2-7
CASMWSASDYEQYF
TGTGCCAGCATGTGGTCAGCGTCGGACTACGAGCAGTACTTC
>many|TRBV2|-|TRBJ2-7
CASLRVSPYEQYF
TGTGCCAGTCTCCGAGTCTCTCCCTACGAGCAGTACTTC
>-|TRBV5-8|-|TRBJ1-5
CASSLPLRQGNQPQHF
TGTGCCAGCAGCTTGCCGCTAAGACAGGGCAATCAGCCCCAGCATTTT
>few|TRBV28|TRBD1|TRBJ2-7
CASSFGDRDYEQYF
TGTGCCAGCAGTTTTGGGGACAGGGACTACGAGCAGTACTTC
>-|TRBV6-6|-|TRBJ2-3
CASSYQGTDTQYF
TGTGCCAGCAGTTATCAGGGAACTGATACGCAGTATTTT
>-|TRBV28|TRBD1|TRBJ2-7
CASSQSKTGSPYEQYF
TGTGCCAGCAGTCAATCCAAGACAGGGAGTCCCTACGAGCAGTACTTC
>-|TRBV7-2|-|TRBJ2-5
CASSQTTRRETQYF
TGTGCCAGCAGCCAGACCACCCGGAGAGAGACCCAGTACTTC
>once|TRBV5-4|-|TRBJ2-6
CASSFYSGANVLTF
TGTGCCAGCAGCTTCTACTCTGGGGCCAACGTCCTGACTTTC
>-|TRBV6-1|-|TRBJ2-3
CASKAGRSTDTQYF
TGTGCCAGCAAGGCGGGTCGTAGCACAGATACGCAGTATTTT
>-|TRBV11-3|-|TRBJ2-7
CASSLRLSENSYEQYF
TGTGCCAGCAGCTTAAGACTATCTGAAAACTCCTACGAGCAGTACTTC
>once|TRBV9|TRBD2|TRBJ2-7
CVSSGELAASYEQYF
TGTGTCAGCAGCGGCGAGCTAGCGGCCTCCTACGAGCAGTACTTC
>-|TRBV29-1|-|TRBJ1-1
CSVSSLNTEAFF
TGCAGCGTATCCAGTCTGAACACTGAAGCTTTCTTT
>-|TRBV28|-|TRBJ2-1
CASSSSVDPQGEQFF
TGTGCCAGCAGTTCCTCGGTGGACCCACAGGGTGAGCAGTTCTTC
>few|TRBV6-1|TRBD2|TRBJ2-3
CASRELLAGVYDTQYF
TGTGCCAGCAGGGAATTACTAGCGGGAGTATATGATACGCAGTATTTT
>few|TRBV5-4|-|TRBJ2-7
CASTPDSSSGPPYEQYF
TGTGCCAGCACCCCGGACTCAAGCTCCGGCCCACCCTACGAGCAGTACTTC
>once|TRBV7-9|TRBD1|TRBJ1-4
CASSLTGVNEKLFF
TGTGCCAGCAGCCTGACAGGGGTGAATGAAAAACTGTTTTTT
>-|TRBV5-1|-|TRBJ1-6
CASSLAVTYNSPLHF
TGCGCCAGCAGCTTGGCGGTCACCTATAATTCACCCCTCCACTTT
>-|TRBV6-5|-|TRBJ2-1
CASKAGKDNEQFF
TGTGCCAGCAAGGCAGGGAAGGACAATGAGCAGTTCTTC
>once|TRBV7-7|TRBD1|TRBJ2-1
CASSPNRGNEQFF
TGTGCCAGCAGCCCCAACAGGGGAAATGAGCAGTTCTTC
>-|TRBV28|TRBD2|TRBJ2-2
CASSFLGRGSNTGELFF
TGTGCCAGCAGTTTTTTGGGGCGGGGGAGTAACACCGGGGAGCTGTTTTTT